What follows are 27 T cell receptor beta chains derived from one specimen sequenced in a study of shared clonotypes between healthy human individuals. Profiling relied on immunoSEQ multiplex PCR, and the TCRdb table lists in-frame clones only, not all of them. The sample contains a few million clones, more than 90% of which appear only once. Material: naive CD4+ T cells sorted from blood. Subset meaning: CD45RA+ positively selected. Receptors were obtained from a man aged 18 to 35 in good health.

The V gene is TRBV30, the J gene TRBJ2-5; possible D gene TRBD2, 6 bases. Germline lookup yields CDR1 GTSNPN and CDR2 SVGIG (reference sequence). Trimming took 7 bases from V and 7 from J, leaving 25 bases between them. The CDR3 totals 15 residues. The CDR3 sequence is CALTRVGEVLGTQYF. The CDR3 DNA is TGTGCCTTAACCAGGGTGGGGGAGGTCCTTGGGACCCAGTACTTC.

This clone appeared once. The J gene is TRBJ2-7, the V gene TRBV11-2, with D perhaps given as TRBD1 or TRBD2 (5 bases each). Deletions cut 6 bases from V and 4 bases from J, with 7 bases between. Germline CDR1 SGHAT, CDR2 FQNNGV. This CDR3 is built from 11 residues. The CDR3 reads CASRGRYEQYF. The CDR3, as DNA: TGTGCCAGCAGGGGACGGTACGAGCAGTACTTC.

V gene TRBV12-5 combines with J gene TRBJ1-4, with 8 positions matching TRBD1. Trimming removed 3 bases from V and 5 bases from J; junction bases left unmatched: 5. This CDR3 has 15 amino acids. Germline CDR1 LGHNT, CDR2 FRNRAP. CDR3 sequence reads: CASGFHRQGNEKLFF. The CDR3 bases are TGTGCTAGTGGTTTTCACCGACAGGGGAATGAAAAACTGTTTTTT.

This rearrangement joins TRBV4-1 to TRBJ1-2; D unresolved. Between the trimmed V and J ends, which lost 1 base and 3 bases, there was a span of 18 bases. The CDR3 extends over 17 amino acids. Per germline, CDR1 MGHRA and CDR2 YSYEKL. CDR3 DNA: TGCGCCAGCAGCCAAGGAACCGGAGCATACGTAGACTATGGCTACACCTTC. Translation gives CASSQGTGAYVDYGYTF.

V usage is TRBV19 and J usage is TRBJ2-5; D uncertain. The length of the CDR3 is 15 residues. V lost 3 bases to trimming and J lost 5 bases, with 16 bases between them. Germline loops: CDR1 LNHDA, CDR2 SQIVND (reference sequence). The CDR3 sequence: CASSIRVFSRETQYF. The CDR3 DNA reads TGTGCCAGTAGTATCCGGGTTTTCTCGCGGGAGACCCAGTACTTC.

The chain joins TRBV27 to TRBJ1-2; no firm D call. Germline CDR1 reads MNHEY; CDR2 reads SMNVEV (reference sequence). V shed 5 bases and J shed 2 bases, with 12 bases lying between them. The length of the CDR3 is 14 residues. This CDR3 reads CASSPAGTNYGYTF. CDR3 nucleotides: TGTGCCAGCAGTCCGGCAGGCACCAACTATGGCTACACCTTC.

The J gene is TRBJ1-2, the V gene TRBV6-5; possibly TRBD1 for D (5 bases). The CDR3 runs 12 residues. Trimming took 5 bases from V and 7 from J, leaving 11 bases between them. From germline, CDR1 is MNHEY and CDR2 SVGAGI. DNA of the CDR3: TGTGCCAGCAGTCATCCAGGGTTTGGCTACACCTTC. This translates into CASSHPGFGYTF.

CDR3 in DNA: TGTGCCTCCGGGCGGGGGCGGGCCGGGGAGCTGTTTTTT. Translation: CASGRGRAGELFF. The chain couples TRBV6-5 to TRBJ2-2; the D gene is possibly TRBD2 (7 bases). V was clipped by 11 bases and J by 6 bases, with 16 bases between them. The length of the CDR3 is 13 residues. The V gene's germline CDR1 is MNHEY and CDR2 SVGAGI.

The chain couples TRBV14 to TRBJ2-2; no clear D gene. Germline CDR1 SGHDN, CDR2 FVKESK. This CDR3 has 15 amino acids. V dropped 1 base and J dropped 1 base, with 7 bases sitting between them. The CDR3 nucleotides are TGTGCCAGCAGCCAAGCCGGCAGGAACACCGGGGAGCTGTTTTTT. It codes for CASSQAGRNTGELFF. Full variable domain (missing parts from reference TRBV14 and TRBJ2-2): EAGVTQFPSHSVIEKGQTVTLRCDPISGHDNLYWYRRVMGKEIKFLLHFVKESKQDESGMPNNRFLAERTGGTYSTLKVQPAELEDSGVYFCASSQAGRNTGELFFGEGSRLTVL.

The rearrangement links TRBV28 to TRBJ1-2; D remains unclear. Germline CDR1 and CDR2: MDHEN and SYDVKM. V was pared by 11 bases and J by 2 bases, with 18 bases between. This CDR3 region has 14 residues. The CDR3 region has the DNA TGTGCCGCGTCCGACGGGGTTAGGAACTATGGCTACACCTTC. Its translation: CAASDGVRNYGYTF.

V usage is TRBV7-9 and J usage is TRBJ1-1, with D possibly TRBD1 on 5 matching bases. The CDR3 loop spans 16 amino acids. Germline CDR1 is SEHNR and CDR2 is FQNEAQ (reference sequence). Trimming removed 5 bases at V and 0 bases at J, with 16 bases between. The CDR3, as DNA: TGTGCCAGCAGCCGCCTACAACAGGTTTTGAACACTGAAGCTTTCTTT. Protein product: CASSRLQQVLNTEAFF.

As for this clone: Other DNA sequences from this sample encode an identical CDR3 as well. The V gene is TRBV30, the J gene TRBJ2-3, with D possibly TRBD2 on 5 matching bases. V was trimmed by 4 bases and J by 0 bases, leaving 8 bases between them. This CDR3 has 13 amino acids. Germline loops: CDR1 GTSNPN, CDR2 SVGIG (reference sequence). This CDR3 reads CAWTAGSTDTQYF. The CDR3 DNA reads as TGTGCCTGGACGGCGGGTAGCACAGATACGCAGTATTTT.

The chain uses TRBV6-5 and TRBJ1-5, with D tentatively TRBD1 (6 bases). The CDR3 has 13 amino acids. Germline values: CDR1 MNHEY, CDR2 SVGAGI. The V and J ends lost 6 bases and 3 bases respectively, with 9 bases between them. The CDR3 reads CASRGQDNQPQHF. The CDR3 DNA reads TGTGCCAGCAGGGGACAAGACAATCAGCCCCAGCATTTT.

The chain carries TRBV10-3 and TRBJ2-5, with D perhaps matching TRBD1 (6 bases). CDR3 size: 13 residues. In germline, CDR1 is ENHRY, CDR2 SYGVKD. Deletions cut 7 bases from V and 1 base from J, with 10 bases between. The CDR3 region is CAIKGTSQETQYF. The CDR3, as DNA: TGTGCCATCAAAGGGACATCCCAAGAGACCCAGTACTTC.

The rearrangement links TRBV5-1 to TRBJ1-4, with no clear D. The germline V gene encodes CDR1 SGHRS and CDR2 YFSETQ. The ends were cut back, 3 bases at V and 6 bases at J, with 9 bases in the middle. This CDR3 comprises 13 residues. DNA of the CDR3: TGCGCCAGCAGCTCCTCTCGGGATGAAAAACTGTTTTTT. Translation: CASSSSRDEKLFF.

With regard to this clone: In the same sample, other DNA sequences code for this CDR3. The chain joins TRBV7-2 to TRBJ2-1; 8 bases are a match to TRBD1. Germline values: CDR1 SGHTA, CDR2 FQGNSA. J was trimmed by 2 bases and V by 0 bases; bases with no gene match: 3. The CDR3 sequence is 16 residues long. CDR3 in DNA: TGTGCCAGCAGCTTAGCCGGGACAGGCGCCTACAATGAGCAGTTCTTC. Residues: CASSLAGTGAYNEQFF.

The chain uses TRBV5-1 and TRBJ1-1, with 10 bases fitting TRBD1. Germline V CDR1 and CDR2: SGHRS, YFSETQ. This CDR3 has 16 residues. Trimming removed 0 bases from V and 8 bases from J; junction bases left unmatched: 10. CDR3 in DNA: TGCGCCAGCAGCTTGGCAATGGGACAGGGGCGACTAGAAGCTTTCTTT. Translated: CASSLAMGQGRLEAFF. The complete variable domain, with remaining parts taken from reference TRBV5-1 and TRBJ1-1, reads KAGVTQTPRYLIKTRGQQVTLSCSPISGHRSVSWYQQTPGQGLQFLFEYFSETQRNKGNFPGRFSGRQFSNSRSEMNVSTLELGDSALYLCASSLAMGQGRLEAFFGQGTRLTVV.

The chain joins TRBV12-5 to TRBJ2-1; no firm D call. Germline V gene lookup returns CDR1 LGHNT and CDR2 FRNRAP. Trimming cost V 1 base and J 2 bases, with 9 bases left between them. The CDR3 runs 15 residues. In nucleotides, the CDR3 is TGTGCTAGTGGTTTGGCACCTGAGGCCTACAATGAGCAGTTCTTC. Protein sequence: CASGLAPEAYNEQFF.

This clone occurred once. The V and J genes are TRBV4-1 and TRBJ2-7, with 10 positions matching TRBD2. This CDR3 has 16 amino acids. Trimming cost V 4 bases and J 2 bases; bases outside gene matches: 8. CDR1 MGHRA and CDR2 YSYEKL come from the germline V gene. The CDR3 DNA reads as TGCGCCAGCAGCCCGTATGGGACTAGCGTTACCTACGAGCAGTACTTC. Protein sequence: CASSPYGTSVTYEQYF.

This chain connects TRBV29-1 to TRBJ2-1; D unclear. The CDR3 contains 13 residues. From germline, CDR1 is SQVTM and CDR2 ANQGSEA. The V end lost 5 bases, the J end lost 0 bases, and 8 bases lay between the germline ends. The CDR3 spells CSVPYSSYNEQFF. CDR3 DNA: TGCAGCGTTCCCTACAGCTCCTACAATGAGCAGTTCTTC.

The rearrangement links TRBV5-6 to TRBJ2-5; 15 bases are shared with TRBD2. Trimming cost V 4 bases and J 1 base; bases outside gene matches: 2. Looked up from germline, CDR1 is SGHDT and CDR2 is YYEEEE. The CDR3 runs to 16 residues. CDR3: CASSMGLAGGQETQYF. Written as DNA, the CDR3 is TGTGCCAGCAGCATGGGACTAGCGGGGGGCCAAGAGACCCAGTACTTC. Full variable domain (outside the CDR3, taken from reference TRBV5-6 and TRBJ2-5): DAGVTQSPTHLIKTRGQQVTLRCSPKSGHDTVSWYQQALGQGPQFIFQYYEEEERQRGNFPDRFSGHQFPNYSSELNVNALLLGDSALYLCASSMGLAGGQETQYFGPGTRLLVL.

V is TRBV9 and J is TRBJ1-5; 7 bases align to TRBD1. The CDR3 has 17 amino acids. J lost 0 bases, V lost 4 bases, and 10 bases had no gene match. Germline V gene data show CDR1 as SGDLS and CDR2 as YYNGEE. This chain's CDR3 is CASSPIRGIYSNQPQHF. The CDR3 coding sequence is TGTGCCAGCAGCCCTATCAGGGGGATATATAGCAATCAGCCCCAGCATTTT.

The chain employs TRBV14 and TRBJ2-7, with 10 bases identical to TRBD2. The germline gives CDR1 SGHDN, CDR2 FVKESK. This CDR3 is 14 amino acids long. V was pared by 4 bases and J by 6 bases, with 6 bases of the junction left unmatched. The CDR3 DNA reads as TGTGCCAGCAGCCTAGGACTAGCGGTGGTCGAGCAGTACTTC. Translating gives CASSLGLAVVEQYF.

The chain combines TRBV5-1 with TRBJ2-3, with TRBD2 identical over 9 bases. The CDR3 loop spans 16 amino acids. The V and J ends lost 1 base and 5 bases, in that order; junction bases with no gene match: 8. Germline V CDR1 and CDR2: SGHRS, YFSETQ. The CDR3: CASSLWGRAGGDTQYF. The CDR3 nucleotides read TGCGCCAGCAGCTTGTGGGGACGAGCGGGAGGAGATACGCAGTATTTT.

This chain joins TRBV18 and TRBJ1-2; D is possibly TRBD1 (6 bases). V was pared by 0 bases and J by 5 bases, with 13 bases between. CDR3 length: 15 residues. Germline CDR1 reads KGHSH; CDR2 reads LQKENI. The CDR3 here is CASSPPSGAGYGYTF. The CDR3 DNA reads as TGTGCCAGCTCACCACCGTCAGGGGCCGGATATGGCTACACCTTC.

The V gene is TRBV19, the J gene TRBJ2-4; the D gene is possibly TRBD2 (5 bases). Germline CDR1 LNHDA, CDR2 SQIVND (reference sequence). The germline V and J ends were trimmed by 3 bases and 2 bases, with 14 bases remaining between them. The CDR3 length is 16 residues. CDR3: CASSILVGESKNIQYF. In DNA, the CDR3 is TGTGCCAGTAGTATTCTTGTCGGGGAGTCCAAAAACATTCAGTACTTC.

This chain links TRBV5-1 with TRBJ1-2; 8 bases match TRBD1. The CDR3 totals 19 residues. V dropped 4 bases and J dropped 0; count of bases not matched to a gene: 17. Germline lookup yields CDR1 SGHRS and CDR2 YFSETQ. In DNA form, the CDR3 reads TGCGCCAGCAGCCCAAAACCCGGGACAGGCGACATCACTAACTATGGCTACACCTTC. Translated, it gives CASSPKPGTGDITNYGYTF.